Below are 25 T cell receptor beta chains sequenced from a single sample in a study of cytomegalovirus exposure and HLA in healthy donors. In the PCR, 60 Vbeta and 13 Jbeta primers were used. Profiling relied on immunoSEQ multiplex PCR, and the TCRdb table lists in-frame clones only, not all of them. The sample carries under 80,000 clones, around 75% recorded once. Sequencing was performed on PBMCs. The source of these receptors is a man aged 50-59 years in good health and CMV-seropositive.

The rearrangement joins TRBV5-1 to TRBJ1-3; the D gene is possibly TRBD1 (5 bases). Germline V lookup: CDR1 SGHRS, CDR2 YFSETQ. V gave up 0 bases and J gave up 0 bases, with 7 bases separating them. This CDR3 is built from 15 residues. CDR3 region: CASSLDQGSGNTIYF. The CDR3 region has the DNA TGCGCCAGCAGCTTGGATCAGGGCTCTGGAAACACCATATATTTT.

The chain joins TRBV2 to TRBJ2-7; TRBD2 is a possible D gene (6 bases). V shed 6 bases and J shed 3 bases, with 15 bases lying between them. Germline values: CDR1 SNHLY, CDR2 FYNNEI. This CDR3 is 14 amino acids long. CDR3 sequence (DNA): TGTGCCAGCAGGATTTCGGGACTCTTCTACGAGCAGTACTTC. Protein product: CASRISGLFYEQYF.

This clone was observed once. The chain couples TRBV19 to TRBJ2-4; 8 bases line up with TRBD1. This CDR3 is built from 13 residues. Trimming took 6 bases from V and 5 from J; bases not matched to a gene: 3. Looked up from germline, CDR1 is LNHDA and CDR2 is SQIVND (reference sequence). In DNA, the CDR3 is TGTGCCAGTAGCGGACAGGGCCAAAACATTCAGTACTTC. Protein sequence: CASSGQGQNIQYF.

The chain has TRBV4-2 and TRBJ2-7; 9 positions match TRBD2. The CDR3 is 15 residues long. V shed 1 base, J shed 6 bases, and the junction held 7 bases outside the gene matches. CDR1 and CDR2 from the germline V gene are LGHNA and YNFKEQ. The CDR3 is CASSQGPSGEAEQYF. In nucleotides, the CDR3 is TGTGCCAGCAGCCAAGGCCCTAGCGGGGAAGCCGAGCAGTACTTC.

The chain joins TRBV18 to TRBJ1-4, with TRBD1 as a possible D gene (6 bases). Looked up from germline, CDR1 is KGHSH and CDR2 is LQKENI. V was clipped by 2 bases and J by 6 bases, with 13 bases between them. This CDR3 contains 15 residues. Here the CDR3 DNA reads TGTGCCAGCTCACCAATGGGGGCGCTTTATGAAAAACTGTTTTTT. Its translation: CASSPMGALYEKLFF.

V and J are TRBV9 and TRBJ1-4; 9 nucleotides line up with TRBD1. This CDR3 region has 15 residues. V dropped 4 bases and J dropped 7; count of bases not matched to a gene: 8. Looked up from germline, CDR1 is SGDLS and CDR2 is YYNGEE. The CDR3 nucleotides are TGTGCCAGCAGCAAGTGGGACAGGGTTGGTGAAAAACTGTTTTTT. Encoded protein: CASSKWDRVGEKLFF.

V and J are TRBV6-5 and TRBJ1-2; D unclear. Germline values: CDR1 MNHEY, CDR2 SVGAGI. There are 10 residues in the CDR3. V was shortened by 11 bases and J by 3 bases, with 7 bases between the two germline ends. The DNA of the CDR3 is TGTGCCCTGGAGTACTATGGCTACACCTTC. Protein product: CALEYYGYTF.

The CDR3 sequence is CASSPPGQGIHEQYF. CDR3 DNA sequence: TGTGCCAGCAGTCCTCCGGGACAGGGTATCCACGAGCAGTACTTC. The V call is TRBV28, the J call TRBJ2-5, with TRBD1 matching over 9 bases. The DNA end lines up better with TRBJ2-7; the J call may be wrong. Germline V CDR1 and CDR2: MDHEN, SYDVKM. The CDR3 contains 15 residues.

V usage is TRBV5-1 and J usage is TRBJ1-5; no reliable D call. This CDR3 is 15 amino acids long. CDR1 and CDR2 (germline): SGHRS, YFSETQ. Trimming stripped 4 bases from V and 7 bases from J, with 18 bases between. The CDR3: CASSPGYIVDQPQHF. The CDR3 nucleotides read TGCGCCAGCAGCCCGGGTTATATCGTTGACCAGCCCCAGCATTTT.

This clone was seen only a few times. The gene calls are TRBV5-6 and TRBJ1-1; D is undetermined. Germline CDR1 SGHDT, CDR2 YYEEEE. V lost 4 bases and J 3 bases, leaving 13 bases between the germline ends. This CDR3 is built from 14 residues. The CDR3 reads CASSPLILDTEAFF. The CDR3 DNA sequence: TGTGCCAGCAGCCCTCTGATTTTAGACACTGAAGCTTTCTTT.

The chain recombines TRBV6-1 with TRBJ2-3; 13 positions agree with TRBD2. V gave up 4 bases and J gave up 5 bases; unmatched junction bases: 3. This CDR3 has 15 residues. Germline V gene lookup returns CDR1 MNHNS and CDR2 SASEGT. Here the CDR3 reads CASSGTSGGKDTQYF. CDR3 coding DNA: TGTGCCAGCAGTGGGACTAGCGGGGGAAAAGATACGCAGTATTTT.

This clone was recorded once. The CDR3 reads CASSPHNRATHTEAFF. DNA for the CDR3: TGTGCCAGCAGCCCCCATAACAGGGCGACCCACACTGAAGCTTTCTTT. This chain connects TRBV7-2 to TRBJ1-1; a possible D gene is TRBD1 (6 bases). The CDR3 covers 16 residues. V lost 5 bases, J lost 3 bases, and 19 bases lay in between. The germline V gene has CDR1 SGHTA and CDR2 FQGNSA.

The rearrangement joins TRBV7-2 to TRBJ1-6; TRBD1 matches 8 bases. Germline V gene sequence: CDR1 SGHTA, CDR2 FQGNSA. V shed 1 base, J shed 9 bases, and the junction held 8 bases outside the gene matches. The CDR3 totals 16 residues. The CDR3 sequence: CASSLERSGGSSPLHF. In DNA, the CDR3 is TGTGCCAGCAGCTTAGAAAGGTCAGGGGGCAGTTCACCCCTCCACTTT.

This clone has more than one count but fewer than ten. The chain carries TRBV6-1 and TRBJ1-2; 11 bases fit TRBD1. The CDR3 runs to 12 residues. V dropped 8 bases and J dropped 8; count of bases not matched to a gene: 4. The germline V gene has CDR1 MNHNS and CDR2 SASEGT. In DNA, the CDR3 is TGTGCCAGCGGACAGGGGGCTCGGGGCTACACCTTC. This gives the protein CASGQGARGYTF.

The chain couples TRBV5-1 to TRBJ2-7; a weak D match, TRBD2 (6 bases). Germline V lookup: CDR1 SGHRS, CDR2 YFSETQ. V shed 3 bases and J shed 1 base, with 11 bases lying between them. The CDR3 is 14 residues long. CDR3 protein: CASSSAGKSYEQYF. CDR3 sequence (DNA): TGCGCCAGCAGCTCAGCGGGCAAATCCTACGAGCAGTACTTC.

The V call is TRBV2, the J call TRBJ2-1, with TRBD1 as a possible D gene (6 bases). This CDR3 region has 13 residues. CDR1 is SNHLY and CDR2 is FYNNEI in the germline V gene. Trimming cost V 2 bases and J 10 bases, with 12 bases left between them. CDR3 in DNA: TGTGCCAGCAGTGAATCGGGACATGGGGAGCAGTTCTTC. This encodes CASSESGHGEQFF. The full variable domain, in which reference TRBV2 and TRBJ2-1 provide the parts outside the CDR3, is EPEVTQTPSHQVTQMGQEVILRCVPISNHLYFYWYRQILGQKVEFLVSFYNNEISEKSEIFDDQFSVERPDGSNFTLKIRSTKLEDSAMYFCASSESGHGEQFFGPGTRLTVL.

A few counts support this clone. The CDR3 DNA reads as TGTGCCAGCAGCGGACTAGCGGGAGTCGGTGAGCAGTTCTTC. It codes for CASSGLAGVGEQFF. This sequence joins TRBV27 and TRBJ2-1; 13 bases line up with TRBD2. After removal of 6 bases from V and 9 bases from J, the junction contained 5 bases not matched to a gene. This CDR3 is built from 14 residues. CDR1 is MNHEY, CDR2 SMNVEV, per germline (reference sequence).

This chain uses TRBV29-1 with TRBJ1-1, with a weak D call TRBD1 (6 bases). Germline-derived CDR1 and CDR2 are SQVTM and ANQGSEA. The CDR3 has 13 amino acids. V was clipped by 7 bases and J by 5 bases, with 17 bases between them. CDR3 nucleotides: TGCAGCGCCCGTCCAAACAGGGTAACTGAAGCTTTCTTT. Its translation is CSARPNRVTEAFF.

CDR3 sequence reads: CASSLTESTDTQYF. The CDR3 nucleotides are TGTGCCAGCAGTCTTACTGAAAGCACAGATACGCAGTATTTT. The chain has TRBV11-1 and TRBJ2-3, with D hard to call. The ends were cut back, 6 bases at V and 0 bases at J, with 10 bases in the middle. The CDR3 extends over 14 amino acids. Germline V gives CDR1 SGHAT, CDR2 FQDESV (reference sequence).

V gene TRBV6-1 combines with J gene TRBJ1-4; 9 nucleotides agree with TRBD1. V was clipped by 5 bases and J by 7 bases; unmatched bases: 8. Germline CDR1 and CDR2: MNHNS and SASEGT. The CDR3 spans 15 residues. The CDR3 DNA reads as TGTGCCAGCAGTTTCCTACAGGGGGCTGGTGAAAAACTGTTTTTT. It translates to CASSFLQGAGEKLFF.

The genes are TRBV28 and TRBJ1-2; D might be TRBD1 (5 bases). Germline V lookup: CDR1 MDHEN, CDR2 SYDVKM. This CDR3 region has 14 residues. The ends were cut back, 6 bases at V and 2 bases at J, with 13 bases in the middle. The chain's CDR3 is CASRRQRSNYGYTF. In nucleotides, the CDR3 is TGTGCCAGCAGGAGACAGAGGTCAAACTATGGCTACACCTTC.

This chain uses TRBV19 with TRBJ1-1; 7 bases line up with TRBD1. CDR3 length: 13 residues. J gave up 3 bases and V 8 bases, and 6 bases lay outside the gene matches. CDR1 and CDR2 from the germline V gene are LNHDA and SQIVND (reference sequence). The CDR3 protein is CASRDRADTEAFF. CDR3 nucleotides: TGTGCCAGTCGAGACAGGGCGGACACTGAAGCTTTCTTT.

The V call is TRBV11-2, the J call TRBJ2-5; 11 bases are a match to TRBD2. The V gene's germline CDR1 is SGHAT and CDR2 FQNNGV. The V and J ends lost 1 base and 4 bases, in that order; junction bases with no gene match: 5. CDR3 size: 16 residues. Here the CDR3 reads CASSLVGLAGGETQYF. CDR3 coding DNA: TGTGCCAGCAGCTTAGTAGGCCTAGCGGGAGGAGAGACCCAGTACTTC. The full variable domain, in which reference TRBV11-2 and TRBJ2-5 provide the parts outside the CDR3, is EAGVAQSPRYKIIEKRQSVAFWCNPISGHATLYWYQQILGQGPKLLIQFQNNGVVDDSQLPKDRFSAERLKGVDSTLKIQPAKLEDSAVYLCASSLVGLAGGETQYFGPGTRLLVL.

V gene TRBV7-6 combines with J gene TRBJ2-2; 9 nucleotides align to TRBD1. This CDR3 region has 17 residues. After removal of 2 bases from V and 6 bases from J, the junction contained 10 bases not matched to a gene. Looked up from germline, CDR1 is SGHVS and CDR2 is FNYEAQ. The CDR3 loop is CASSLLRTGAKSGELFF. The CDR3 nucleotides read TGTGCCAGCAGCTTACTACGGACAGGGGCTAAGTCCGGGGAGCTGTTTTTT.

The V call is TRBV7-2, the J call TRBJ1-4, with a possible D match to TRBD1 (6 bases). CDR1 SGHTA and CDR2 FQGNSA come from the germline V gene. Deletions cut 4 bases from V and 6 bases from J, with 18 bases between. The CDR3 is 16 amino acids. This CDR3 is CASSSVAGGPDEKLFF. The CDR3, as DNA: TGTGCCAGCAGCTCCGTCGCGGGGGGGCCAGATGAAAAACTGTTTTTT.